This entry lists 8 T cell receptor beta chains sequenced from one sample in a study of shared clonotypes between healthy human individuals. Generated by immunoSEQ multiplex PCR, the TCRdb table keeps only in-frame clones and is missing some. The data hold roughly 2.1 million clones, with approximately 94% observed a single time. Only CD45RO-negative cells positively selected for CCR7 counted as naive CD8 cells, so terminally differentiated effector memory CD45RA+ cells were excluded. Sequencing was done on a sample of naive CD8+ T cells from PBMCs. The receptors were gathered from a man aged 18 to 35 in good health. Some clones in this sample may be carry-over from other donors' samples.

The rearrangement uses TRBV29-1 and TRBJ2-3; D possibly matches TRBD1 or TRBD2 (5 bases each). Trimming removed 1 base from V and 4 bases from J, with 9 bases in between. The CDR3 loop spans 13 amino acids. Germline loops: CDR1 SQVTM, CDR2 ANQGSEA. The CDR3 sequence is CSVEGGSSDTQYF. CDR3 in DNA: TGCAGCGTTGAAGGGGGGAGCTCAGATACGCAGTATTTT.

Remarks on this clone: Other DNA sequences in the sample encode the same CDR3. The rearrangement links TRBV9 to TRBJ2-2; no firm D call. The CDR3 covers 13 residues. Trimming removed 6 bases from V and 2 bases from J, with 8 bases in between. CDR1 and CDR2 from the germline V gene are SGDLS and YYNGEE. Here the CDR3 DNA reads TGTGCCAGCACCTTGGGAAACACCGGGGAGCTGTTTTTT. Amino acids: CASTLGNTGELFF.

The V and J genes are TRBV6-4 and TRBJ2-7; 9 bases match TRBD1. V trimming: 2 bases; J trimming: 3 bases; junction bases outside the gene matches: 5. The CDR3 runs 15 residues. Germline V gene data show CDR1 as MRHNA and CDR2 as SNTAGT. CDR3: CASSDAGTGRYEQYF. CDR3 coding DNA: TGTGCCAGCAGTGACGCGGGGACAGGGCGCTACGAGCAGTACTTC.

The rearrangement joins TRBV29-1 to TRBJ1-2; 9 bases line up with TRBD1. Losses at the gene ends were 5 bases for V and 4 bases for J; bases not matched to a gene: 5. CDR3 length: 13 residues. Germline loops: CDR1 SQVTM, CDR2 ANQGSEA. CDR3 amino acids: CSVRTGEGYGYTF. In nucleotides, the CDR3 is TGCAGCGTTCGGACAGGGGAGGGCTATGGCTACACCTTC.

The J gene is TRBJ2-3, the V gene TRBV7-9; D could derive from TRBD1 or TRBD2 (6 bases each). V was cut by 7 bases and J by 0 bases, with 14 bases left in between. From germline, CDR1 is SEHNR and CDR2 FQNEAQ (reference sequence). The CDR3 has 15 amino acids. The CDR3 spells CASTPGGVSTDTQYF. The CDR3 DNA reads as TGTGCCAGCACCCCCGGGGGCGTAAGCACAGATACGCAGTATTTT.

This rearrangement joins TRBV15 to TRBJ1-2; possibly TRBD1 for D (5 bases). CDR3 length equals 14 residues. Germline CDR1 and CDR2: LNHNV and YYDKDF (reference sequence). Trimming stripped 5 bases from V and 2 bases from J, with 12 bases between. This CDR3 is CATSPGRKNYGYTF. The CDR3 coding sequence is TGTGCCACCAGCCCGGGACGGAAAAACTATGGCTACACCTTC.

The chain uses TRBV13 and TRBJ1-1, with 8 bases lining up with TRBD1. CDR3 length: 19 amino acids. V lost 3 bases to trimming and J lost 5 bases; unmatched junction nucleotides: 20. Germline CDR1 is PRHDT and CDR2 is FYEKMQ (reference sequence). In DNA, the CDR3 is TGTGCCAGCAGCTTCTCCGTCGAAGTGCAGGGGGCACGGGAGACTGAAGCTTTCTTT. It translates to CASSFSVEVQGARETEAFF.

A remark on this clone: The sample carries other DNA sequences with the same CDR3. This CDR3 is CASSLAGDTYEQYF. Here the CDR3 DNA reads TGCGCCAGCAGCTTGGCCGGAGATACCTACGAGCAGTACTTC. The gene calls are TRBV5-1 and TRBJ2-7, with unresolved D. V was clipped by 0 bases and J by 2 bases, with 9 bases between them. From germline, CDR1 is SGHRS and CDR2 YFSETQ. The CDR3 is made up of 14 amino acids.